This entry describes one TCR beta chain. The antigen remains undetermined. The V gene's germline CDR1 is MGHRA and CDR2 YSYEKL. The CDR3 sequence is 17 residues long. V lost 0 bases, J lost 1 base, and 2 bases stayed unmatched. The data belong to a study of cytomegalovirus exposure and HLA in healthy donors. General study findings and limits: A later analysis showed that HLA-associated TCR beta chains had undergone more clonal expansion than equally common others. According to the study, around 150 TCR beta chains were cytomegalovirus-associated. Segments of the TCR beta V type were, in most cases, productive about 90% or about 30% of the time in an earlier analysis.

13 Jbeta primers and 60 Vbeta primers were used for the PCR. Sequencing used immunoSEQ multiplex PCR; TCRdb keeps in-frame clones, though not all of them. Of about 140,000 clones listed, around 81% are singletons. The V call is TRBV4-1, the J call TRBJ2-6; 8 positions agree with TRBD1. Sequencing input: PBMCs. This receptor was identified in a man in his fifties or sixties in good health and CMV-seronegative. The CDR3 is CASSQEQGVSGANVLTF. CDR3 nucleotide sequence: TGCGCCAGCAGCCAAGAACAGGGGGTGTCTGGGGCCAACGTCCTGACTTTC.